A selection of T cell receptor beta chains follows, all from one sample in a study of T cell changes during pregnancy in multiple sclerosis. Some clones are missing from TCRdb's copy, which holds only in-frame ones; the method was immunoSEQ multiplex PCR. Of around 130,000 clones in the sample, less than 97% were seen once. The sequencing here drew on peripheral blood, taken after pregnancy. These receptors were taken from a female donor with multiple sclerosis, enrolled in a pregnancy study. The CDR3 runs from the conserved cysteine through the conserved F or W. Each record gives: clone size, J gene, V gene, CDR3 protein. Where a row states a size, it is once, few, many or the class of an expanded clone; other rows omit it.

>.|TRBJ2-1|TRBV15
CATSREGTSGKRFGWWSSYNEQFF
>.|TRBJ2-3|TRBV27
CASSLSVADTDTQYF
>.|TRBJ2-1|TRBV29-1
CSATPGAVGSEQFF
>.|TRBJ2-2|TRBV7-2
CASSLFTGAGGELFF
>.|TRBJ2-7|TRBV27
CASSSQLTGTSGSYEQYF
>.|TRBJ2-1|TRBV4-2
CASSQDLAGGYNEQFF
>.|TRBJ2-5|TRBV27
CASSLFWRQKITAGGQETQYF
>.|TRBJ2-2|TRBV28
CASSSPRREVNTGELFF
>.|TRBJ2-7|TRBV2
CASSEAPGTGTEQYF
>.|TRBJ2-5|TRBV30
CAWSVRRGGYQETQYF
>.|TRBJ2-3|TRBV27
CASSLYSPGQGLGTQYF
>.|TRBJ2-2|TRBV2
CASSRVGTGDTGELFF
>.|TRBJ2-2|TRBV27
CASSLWGLAGFRGELFF
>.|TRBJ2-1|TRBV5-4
CASSGRGGGSGEQFF
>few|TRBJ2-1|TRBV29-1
CSKTSGIGNEQFF
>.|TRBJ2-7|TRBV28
CASRRTSGSSGSYEQYF
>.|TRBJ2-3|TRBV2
CASRAVLAGVPGF
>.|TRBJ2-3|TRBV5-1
CASSLVGADSTDTQYF
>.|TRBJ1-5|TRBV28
CASSLLGQLQPQHF
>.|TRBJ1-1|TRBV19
CASSPRPGQLNTEAFF
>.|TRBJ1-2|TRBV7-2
CASSQISGTPRIGGYTF
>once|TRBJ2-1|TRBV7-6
CASSLGLSGQHNEQFF
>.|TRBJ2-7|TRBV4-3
CASSQDHFGEQYF
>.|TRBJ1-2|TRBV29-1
CSVEGEKGGIGGYTF
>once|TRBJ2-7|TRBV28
CASRGTGDPYEQYF
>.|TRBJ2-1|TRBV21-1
CATHPDLRLAGGLGNNEQFF
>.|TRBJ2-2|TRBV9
CASSVGGPGSDTGELFF
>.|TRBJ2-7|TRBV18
CASSPLPGDLYEQYF
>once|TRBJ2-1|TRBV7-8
CASSLFLAGESYNEQFF
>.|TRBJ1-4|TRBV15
CATSRGTGSNEKLFF
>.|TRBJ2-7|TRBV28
CASSLSGREQYF
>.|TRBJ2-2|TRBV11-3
CASSRSGQGITGELFF
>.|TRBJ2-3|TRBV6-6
CASSYVSVADTQYF
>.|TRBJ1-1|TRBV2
CASTLLGGEDTEAFF
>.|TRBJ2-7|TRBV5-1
CASSLVGSSGYEQYF
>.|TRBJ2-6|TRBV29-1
CSVEDPQSSSGANVLTF
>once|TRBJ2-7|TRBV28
CASSPPGNSYEQYF
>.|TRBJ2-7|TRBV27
CASRSRTGVTYEQYF
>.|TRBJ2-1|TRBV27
CASSKRVSYNEQFF
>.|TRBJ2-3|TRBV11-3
CASSRSDSNSTDTQYF